The 12 T cell receptor beta chains in this list originate from one sample, sequenced in a study of blood T cell repertoires in COVID-19. The method was immunoSEQ multiplex PCR; TCRdb's version includes in-frame clones alone and lacks a portion of them. Of 250,000 to 300,000 clones listed, approximately 91% were seen once; the top ten hold more than 1%. The sample comprised PBMCs or T cells enriched from blood (not recorded which). These receptors all come from a human donor in a cohort exposed to, infected with or recovered from COVID-19 (not recorded which). The donor label of this sample is uncertain.

The chain couples TRBV2 to TRBJ2-7; 11 bases are shared with TRBD2. Per the germline V gene, CDR1 is SNHLY and CDR2 is FYNNEI. The CDR3 loop spans 17 amino acids. V shed 4 bases and J 0 bases; nucleotides not matched to a gene: 8. CDR3 sequence (DNA): TGTGCCAGCAGTGGACTAGCGGGGCCTTTGAGCTCCTACGAGCAGTACTTC. It is translated as CASSGLAGPLSSYEQYF.

The CDR3 coding sequence is TGTGCCAGTAGTACGGCAGATACGCAGTATTTT. Protein sequence: CASSTADTQYF. This rearrangement joins TRBV19 to TRBJ2-3, with unresolved D. V lost 4 bases, J lost 4 bases, and 3 bases lay in between. The germline V gene has CDR1 LNHDA and CDR2 SQIVND (reference sequence). CDR3 length: 11 amino acids.

This chain connects TRBV12-3 or TRBV12-4 to TRBJ2-7, with D possibly matching TRBD2 (5 bases). The CDR3 is 13 residues long. Trimming pared 4 bases from V and 5 bases from J, leaving 12 bases between. The CDR3 DNA reads as TGTGCCAGCAGTTCCGGGATGGTTCACGAGCAGTACTTC. It encodes CASSSGMVHEQYF.

This rearrangement joins TRBV30 to TRBJ1-2; D remains unclear. The CDR3 extends over 14 amino acids. V lost 4 bases to trimming and J lost 7 bases, with 19 bases between them. The germline V gene encodes CDR1 GTSNPN and CDR2 SVGIG (reference sequence). The CDR3 loop reads CAWIRGILHGGYTF. CDR3 DNA sequence: TGTGCCTGGATAAGAGGGATCCTACACGGTGGCTACACCTTC.

The chain links TRBV24-1 to TRBJ2-3; 7 nucleotides agree with TRBD2. The V gene's germline CDR1 is KGHDR and CDR2 SFDVKD. J gave up 3 bases and V 0 bases, and 2 bases lay outside the gene matches. The CDR3 runs to 15 residues. The CDR3 nucleotides are TGTGCCACCAGTGATTTGAGGGGAGGGACAGATACGCAGTATTTT. Translating gives CATSDLRGGTDTQYF.

This clone has a single count. The V gene is TRBV15, the J gene TRBJ1-1; D uncertain. CDR1 is LNHNV, CDR2 YYDKDF, per germline (reference sequence). Trimming pared 2 bases from V and 7 bases from J, leaving 11 bases between. This CDR3 region has 13 residues. CDR3 protein: CATSRSPSVEAFF. In DNA form, the CDR3 reads TGTGCCACCAGCAGATCCCCCTCGGTTGAAGCTTTCTTT.

This chain joins TRBV4-1 and TRBJ1-2; 8 positions agree with TRBD1. The CDR3 has 14 residues. The V and J ends lost 5 bases and 6 bases, in that order; junction bases with no gene match: 8. CDR1 is MGHRA, CDR2 YSYEKL, per germline. The CDR3 DNA is TGCGCCAGCAGCTTCACAGGGGGAGGCGATGGCTACACCTTC. It translates to CASSFTGGGDGYTF.

The V gene is TRBV5-1, the J gene TRBJ2-7; 9 nucleotides align to TRBD2. Germline CDR1 and CDR2: SGHRS and YFSETQ. The CDR3 length is 14 residues. Germline trimming cut 6 bases from V and 4 bases from J; bases unmatched to any gene: 8. CDR3 in DNA: TGCGCCAGCAACGCGGAGCGGGGGGTTTACGAGCAGTACTTC. It codes for CASNAERGVYEQYF.

This clone was seen just once. This CDR3 is CASSVGWGGETQYF. DNA of the CDR3: TGTGCCAGCAGCGTAGGATGGGGAGGGGAGACCCAGTACTTC. The chain has TRBV9 and TRBJ2-5; TRBD2 matches at 7 bases. Unmatched junction bases numbered 4, after V lost 0 bases and J lost 5 bases. Germline V gene sequence: CDR1 SGDLS, CDR2 YYNGEE. CDR3 size: 14 residues.

This rearrangement joins TRBV4-2 to TRBJ2-3, with TRBD1 identical over 7 bases. This CDR3 spans 16 amino acids. The V gene's germline CDR1 is LGHNA and CDR2 YNFKEQ. Trimming removed 0 bases from V and 7 bases from J; junction bases left unmatched: 10. Here the CDR3 reads CASSQDFIRDSYTQYF. The CDR3 DNA sequence: TGTGCCAGCAGCCAAGACTTCATCCGGGACAGCTATACGCAGTATTTT.

V is TRBV4-1 and J is TRBJ2-4; TRBD1 aligns across 10 bases. V was pared by 2 bases and J by 9 bases, with 16 bases of the junction left unmatched. The CDR3 has 18 residues. Germline-derived CDR1 and CDR2 are MGHRA and YSYEKL. The CDR3 loop is CASSQWRTDRGRFGIQYF. For the CDR3, the DNA is TGCGCCAGCAGCCAATGGAGGACCGACAGGGGGCGTTTTGGCATTCAGTACTTC.

This clone was found a few times. This chain links TRBV13 with TRBJ1-2; tentatively, D is TRBD1 (5 bases). V gave up 10 bases and J gave up 4 bases, with 25 bases separating them. Germline values: CDR1 PRHDT, CDR2 FYEKMQ (reference sequence). The CDR3 is 16 amino acids. The CDR3, as DNA: TGTGCCACCCGCCGTCCTGAGGGACTGCTCGGCTATGGCTACACCTTC. Amino acid sequence: CATRRPEGLLGYGYTF.